A selection of T cell receptor beta chains follows, all from one sample in a study of human T cells and chemical hapten exposure. TCRdb re-derived calls from the RACE reads in MiXCR, one entry per CDR3 protein. The profile shows approximately 84,000 distinct CDR3 sequences, 9.5% to 13% of them singletons. Source: whole blood, taken in connection with sensitization to the hapten diphenylcyclopropenone (DPC). The receptors here all came from a woman aged 30 to 39 with alopecia areata. Some clones in this sample may be carry-over from other donors' samples. CDR3s include the opening cysteine and the closing phenylalanine or tryptophan. Fields, in order: clone size, J gene, V gene, D gene, CDR3 DNA, CDR3 protein. D genes are given only for firm matches. The size entry gives once, few, many or a size class.

clone size: many
J gene: TRBJ1-5
V gene: TRBV4-2
D gene: -
CDR3 DNA: TGTGCCAGCAGCCAGAGAGGACTGAATCAGCCCCAGCATTTT
CDR3 protein: CASSQRGLNQPQHF

clone size: many
J gene: TRBJ1-2
V gene: TRBV25-1
D gene: -
CDR3 DNA: TGTGCCAGCAGTGAGTTATACAGGGATTCCAATGGCTACACCTTC
CDR3 protein: CASSELYRDSNGYTF